These T cell receptor beta chains were read from a single sample in a study of T cells after yellow fever vaccination. TCRdb re-called the 5' RACE reads with MiXCR, one entry per CDR3 protein. This table has roughly 180,000 distinct CDR3 sequences, approximately 6.2% appearing once. The sequences come from CD4+ T cells sorted from PBMCs, collected on the day of the first yellow fever vaccination. The receptor source for this set is a young man who received the YFV17D yellow fever vaccine. Both conserved end residues are part of each CDR3. The D gene is left open where the match is weak. Size is omitted from some rows. Given values are once, few, many or a class for expanded clones.

cdr3_length: 13; clone_size: .; j_call: TRBJ1-6; v_call: TRBV6-2/TRBV6-3; d_call: TRBD1; cdr3_aa: CATTDRGNSPLHF; cdr3_nt: TGTGCCACCACGGACAGGGGCAATTCACCCCTCCACTTT
cdr3_length: 17; clone_size: few; j_call: TRBJ2-2; v_call: TRBV12-3/TRBV12-4; d_call: .; cdr3_aa: CASSLAGGHSNTGELFF; cdr3_nt: TGTGCCAGCAGTTTAGCAGGAGGTCACTCGAACACCGGGGAGCTGTTTTTT
cdr3_length: 13; clone_size: few; j_call: TRBJ2-2; v_call: TRBV6-5; d_call: .; cdr3_aa: CASSYYDGGELFF; cdr3_nt: TGTGCCAGCAGTTACTACGACGGCGGGGAGCTGTTTTTT
cdr3_length: 17; clone_size: many; j_call: TRBJ2-1; v_call: TRBV6-2/TRBV6-3; d_call: TRBD2; cdr3_aa: CASSYSAPSGVYNEQFF; cdr3_nt: TGTGCCAGCAGTTACTCGGCCCCTAGCGGGGTATACAATGAGCAGTTCTTC
cdr3_length: 18; clone_size: .; j_call: TRBJ1-4; v_call: TRBV4-2; d_call: TRBD1; cdr3_aa: CASSQDLTGQATNEKLFF; cdr3_nt: TGTGCCAGCAGCCAAGATCTCACGGGACAGGCAACTAATGAAAAACTGTTTTTT
cdr3_length: 12; clone_size: many; j_call: TRBJ1-2; v_call: TRBV29-1; d_call: TRBD1; cdr3_aa: CSVPRKGGGYTF; cdr3_nt: TGCAGCGTCCCACGAAAAGGGGGCGGCTACACCTTC
cdr3_length: 13; clone_size: many; j_call: TRBJ2-7; v_call: TRBV6-5; d_call: .; cdr3_aa: CASSSARPYEQYF; cdr3_nt: TGTGCCAGCAGTTCAGCCAGACCCTACGAGCAGTACTTC
cdr3_length: 14; clone_size: few; j_call: TRBJ1-5; v_call: TRBV6-5; d_call: TRBD1; cdr3_aa: CASSSRQGLQPQHF; cdr3_nt: TGTGCCAGCAGTTCCCGACAGGGGCTTCAGCCCCAGCATTTT
cdr3_length: 18; clone_size: many; j_call: TRBJ2-3; v_call: TRBV4-3; d_call: TRBD2; cdr3_aa: CASSPATRGGLGTDTQYF; cdr3_nt: TGCGCCAGCAGCCCCGCGACGCGGGGGGGATTGGGCACAGATACGCAGTATTTT
cdr3_length: 14; clone_size: few; j_call: TRBJ1-6; v_call: TRBV12-3/TRBV12-4; d_call: .; cdr3_aa: CASRQPGGRSPLHF; cdr3_nt: TGTGCCAGCCGTCAACCGGGTGGTCGCTCACCCCTCCACTTT
cdr3_length: 18; clone_size: .; j_call: TRBJ2-2; v_call: TRBV5-1; d_call: TRBD1; cdr3_aa: CASTPGTGGASNTGELFF; cdr3_nt: TGCGCCAGCACCCCGGGGACAGGGGGCGCGTCGAACACCGGGGAGCTGTTTTTT